The 24 T cell receptor beta chains below all came from one sample that was sequenced in a study of shared clonotypes between healthy human individuals. The method was immunoSEQ multiplex PCR; TCRdb's version includes in-frame clones alone and lacks a portion of them. The table includes about 480,000 clones, 79% detected once. Sequencing was performed on PBMCs. The source is a middle-aged woman in good health. Some clones in this sample may be carry-over from other donors' samples.

The rearrangement links TRBV27 to TRBJ2-1; 7 positions agree with TRBD2. J gave up 4 bases and V 8 bases, and 11 bases lay outside the gene matches. Per the germline V gene, CDR1 is MNHEY and CDR2 is SMNVEV (reference sequence). This CDR3 spans 15 amino acids. The CDR3 DNA reads TGTGCCAGCGGGTCCCTAGCGGCCGAATACAATGAGCAGTTCTTC. Encoded protein: CASGSLAAEYNEQFF.

The chain employs TRBV6-1 and TRBJ2-5, with TRBD1 matching over 8 bases. V was clipped by 9 bases and J by 1 base; unmatched bases: 4. CDR1 is MNHNS and CDR2 is SASEGT in the germline V gene. The CDR3 is 13 residues long. CDR3 residues: CASTRGPQETQYF. CDR3 coding DNA: TGTGCCAGTACCAGGGGGCCCCAAGAGACCCAGTACTTC.

This clone has a handful of counts. CDR3 coding DNA: TGTGCCATCAGTGGGGACAGGAATCAGCCCCAGCATTTT. Residues: CAISGDRNQPQHF. V is TRBV10-3 and J is TRBJ1-5, with 8 bases fitting TRBD1. V trimming: 4 bases; J trimming: 4 bases; junction bases outside the gene matches: 0. This CDR3 spans 13 amino acids. Germline CDR1 reads ENHRY; CDR2 reads SYGVKD.

A single count supports this clone. The chain joins TRBV6-1 to TRBJ1-1; the D gene is possibly TRBD1 (5 bases). This CDR3 has 14 amino acids. V was cut by 0 bases and J by 4 bases, with 9 bases left in between. Germline values: CDR1 MNHNS, CDR2 SASEGT. The CDR3 DNA sequence: TGTGCCAGCAGTGAAGCGACCGGGGGCACTGAAGCTTTCTTT. It specifies CASSEATGGTEAFF.

The chain combines TRBV7-8 with TRBJ1-5; D is unresolved. Trimming shortened V by 2 bases and J by 4 bases, and 9 bases separated the two germline ends. The CDR3 is 14 amino acids. Per the germline V gene, CDR1 is SGHVS and CDR2 is FQNEAQ. The CDR3 reads CASSLLRENQPQHF. The CDR3 bases are TGTGCCAGCAGCTTATTGAGGGAGAATCAGCCCCAGCATTTT.

The chain carries TRBV6-4 and TRBJ2-6, with a weak D call TRBD1 (6 bases). The V end lost 5 bases, the J end lost 0 bases, and 17 bases lay between the germline ends. Germline lookup yields CDR1 MRHNA and CDR2 SNTAGT. The CDR3 extends over 18 amino acids. The chain's CDR3 is CASSYQGHRSSGANVLTF. The CDR3 DNA follows: TGTGCCAGCAGTTACCAGGGACATCGCAGCTCTGGGGCCAACGTCCTGACTTTC.

This clone is a singleton in its sample. The chain carries TRBV2 and TRBJ2-2; either TRBD1 or TRBD2 may supply D (5 bases each). V was trimmed by 6 bases and J by 4 bases, leaving 6 bases between them. The V gene's germline CDR1 is SNHLY and CDR2 FYNNEI. CDR3 size: 12 residues. This CDR3 is CASRGVTGELFF. The CDR3 DNA reads as TGTGCCAGCAGGGGGGTCACCGGGGAGCTGTTTTTT.

This clone came up once. The chain combines TRBV19 with TRBJ1-1; TRBD1 aligns across 7 bases. Trimming took 7 bases from V and 4 from J; bases not matched to a gene: 15. In germline, CDR1 is LNHDA, CDR2 SQIVND (reference sequence). There are 16 residues in the CDR3. The CDR3 loop reads CASTPESFRGATEAFF. The DNA of the CDR3 is TGTGCCAGTACCCCAGAGAGTTTCAGGGGGGCCACTGAAGCTTTCTTT. Drawing the rest from reference TRBV19 and TRBJ1-1, the complete variable domain is DGGITQSPKYLFRKEGQNVTLSCEQNLNHDAMYWYRQDPGQGLRLIYYSQIVNDFQKGDIAEGYSVSREKKESFPLTVTSAQKNPTAFYLCASTPESFRGATEAFFGQGTRLTVV.

For the CDR3, the DNA is TGTGCCAGCAACCGACCCTCGACAGGGGGCAATCAGCCCCAGCATTTT. It translates to CASNRPSTGGNQPQHF. V is TRBV28 and J is TRBJ1-5; TRBD1 agrees at 8 bases. CDR1 and CDR2 from the germline V gene are MDHEN and SYDVKM. CDR3 length equals 16 residues. V was pared by 7 bases and J by 2 bases, with 10 bases of the junction left unmatched.

This sequence joins TRBV28 and TRBJ2-7, with a possible D match to TRBD2 (6 bases). The CDR3 has 16 amino acids. V was pared by 2 bases and J by 2 bases, with 16 bases between. Per the germline V gene, CDR1 is MDHEN and CDR2 is SYDVKM. The CDR3 sequence is CASSLRRDSSTYEQYF. CDR3 nucleotide sequence: TGTGCCAGCAGTTTACGCCGGGACTCCTCGACCTACGAGCAGTACTTC. The whole variable domain, filled in from reference TRBV28 and TRBJ2-7, reads DVKVTQSSRYLVKRTGEKVFLECVQDMDHENMFWYRQDPGLGLRLIYFSYDVKMKEKGDIPEGYSVSREKKERFSLILESASTNQTSMYLCASSLRRDSSTYEQYFGPGTRLTVT.

In this sample, this clone turned up a few times. The CDR3 loop reads CASSHEGDQPQHF. CDR3 bases: TGTGCCAGCTCACACGAAGGGGATCAGCCCCAGCATTTT. The V gene is TRBV18, the J gene TRBJ1-5; TRBD1 might be the D (5 bases). V shed 4 bases and J shed 5 bases, with 9 bases lying between them. CDR1 is KGHSH, CDR2 LQKENI, per germline. There are 13 residues in the CDR3.

The table lists this clone with a count of one. This chain connects TRBV19 to TRBJ2-1; D is undetermined. The CDR3 is 15 amino acids. CDR1 is LNHDA and CDR2 is SQIVND in the germline V gene (reference sequence). V was clipped by 3 bases and J by 7 bases, with 16 bases between them. The CDR3 loop is CASSMRNQGANEQFF. The CDR3 DNA reads TGTGCCAGTAGTATGCGGAACCAAGGTGCGAATGAGCAGTTCTTC.

This clone was recorded only once. The chain couples TRBV4-2 to TRBJ2-3; TRBD2 agrees at 11 bases. The germline CDR1 and CDR2 sequences are LGHNA and YNFKEQ. The CDR3 contains 19 residues. The ends lost 1 base at V and 6 bases at J; junction bases unmatched: 15. CDR3 bases: TGTGCCAGCAGCCAAGTTATGGCTAGCGGGAGGCCCTTGGTGGATACGCAGTATTTT. Translating gives CASSQVMASGRPLVDTQYF.

The chain combines TRBV5-1 with TRBJ2-3, with 10 bases aligning to TRBD2. Unmatched junction bases numbered 4, after V lost 3 bases and J lost 3 bases. The V gene's germline CDR1 is SGHRS and CDR2 YFSETQ. The CDR3 has 15 residues. The CDR3 nucleotides are TGCGCCAGCAGCTATCTAGCGGGAGAAACAGATACGCAGTATTTT. Amino acid sequence: CASSYLAGETDTQYF. Together with reference TRBV5-1 and TRBJ2-3, the CDR3 gives the full variable domain: KAGVTQTPRYLIKTRGQQVTLSCSPISGHRSVSWYQQTPGQGLQFLFEYFSETQRNKGNFPGRFSGRQFSNSRSEMNVSTLELGDSALYLCASSYLAGETDTQYFGPGTRLTVL.

In its sample, this clone was seen once. The chain joins TRBV5-1 to TRBJ1-1; maybe TRBD1 (6 bases). Deletions cut 7 bases from V and 3 bases from J, with 13 bases between. Germline V CDR1 and CDR2: SGHRS, YFSETQ. This CDR3 contains 13 residues. Written as DNA, the CDR3 is TGCGCCAGCCTTAAACAGGGTGACACTGAAGCTTTCTTT. This codes for CASLKQGDTEAFF.

For this clone: The sample holds other DNA sequences that translate to the same CDR3. The chain links TRBV6-5 to TRBJ2-3, with D possibly TRBD2 on 6 matching bases. Germline V gives CDR1 MNHEY, CDR2 SVGAGI. CDR3 size: 16 residues. The V end was cut by 0 bases, the J end by 0 bases, with 10 bases between. The CDR3 coding sequence is TGTGCCAGCAGTTACTCCAGGGACTCGAGCACAGATACGCAGTATTTT. This codes for CASSYSRDSSTDTQYF.

In the case of this clone: The identical CDR3 is also encoded by other nucleotide sequences in the sample. The chain uses TRBV28 and TRBJ2-2; D gene unclear. Germline V lookup: CDR1 MDHEN, CDR2 SYDVKM. V shed 2 bases and J shed 4 bases, with 5 bases lying between them. This CDR3 is 13 amino acids long. In nucleotides, the CDR3 is TGTGCCAGCAGTTTAGAAAGCACCGGGGAGCTGTTTTTT. Translation: CASSLESTGELFF.

This chain joins TRBV10-3 and TRBJ2-7; tentatively, D is TRBD1 or TRBD2 (5 bases each). Germline lookup yields CDR1 ENHRY and CDR2 SYGVKD. This CDR3 is 15 amino acids long. Trimming removed 8 bases from V and 2 bases from J, with 19 bases in between. Written as DNA, the CDR3 is TGTGCCATCGGAGAGGACTCGAGGGGCACCTACGAGCAGTACTTC. It is translated as CAIGEDSRGTYEQYF.

The V and J genes are TRBV29-1 and TRBJ2-7; D gene uncertain. This CDR3 comprises 13 residues. The V gene's germline CDR1 is SQVTM and CDR2 ANQGSEA. The ends were cut back, 4 bases at V and 1 base at J, with 11 bases in the middle. CDR3: CSVVMARSYEQYF. As DNA, the CDR3 is TGCAGCGTTGTGATGGCCCGGTCCTACGAGCAGTACTTC.

This clone has only one observation. V gene TRBV5-1 combines with J gene TRBJ1-4; 7 bases map to TRBD1. The junction had 5 bases not matched to a gene; V was cut back by 5 bases and J by 7 bases. This CDR3 comprises 13 residues. CDR1 SGHRS and CDR2 YFSETQ come from the germline V gene. For the CDR3, the DNA is TGCGCCAGCAGAAAGGCAGGGGGTGAAAAACTGTTTTTT. Protein product: CASRKAGGEKLFF.

The V gene is TRBV5-1, the J gene TRBJ2-1, with 13 bases matching TRBD2. The germline V gene has CDR1 SGHRS and CDR2 YFSETQ. Trimming at V came to 3 bases and at J to 6 bases, leaving 6 bases not matched to a gene. The CDR3 runs to 16 residues. DNA for the CDR3: TGCGCCAGCAGCTGGACTAGCGGGAGCCTGGGCAATGAGCAGTTCTTC. Its translation: CASSWTSGSLGNEQFF.

The chain joins TRBV6-5 to TRBJ2-7; TRBD2 matches at 10 bases. V dropped 2 bases and J dropped 3; count of bases not matched to a gene: 4. CDR3 length: 15 residues. CDR1 is MNHEY and CDR2 is SVGAGI in the germline V gene. As DNA, the CDR3 is TGTGCCAGCAGTTACAAGCGGGAGGGTTACTACGAGCAGTACTTC. Protein sequence: CASSYKREGYYEQYF.

The CDR3, as DNA: TGTGCCAGCAGCTCCCGACCAGGGGAGACCCAGTACTTC. Translated: CASSSRPGETQYF. The chain joins TRBV7-3 to TRBJ2-5, with D possibly TRBD1 on 5 matching bases. The CDR3 has 13 amino acids. V shed 4 bases and J shed 5 bases, with 11 bases lying between them. Germline CDR1 SGHTA, CDR2 FQGTGA. Full variable domain (outside the CDR3, taken from reference TRBV7-3 and TRBJ2-5): GAGVSQTPSNKVTEKGKYVELRCDPISGHTALYWYRQSLGQGPEFLIYFQGTGAADDSGLPNDRFFAVRPEGSVSTLKIQRTERGDSAVYLCASSSRPGETQYFGPGTRLLVL.

This chain uses TRBV9 with TRBJ2-3, with TRBD1 identical over 7 bases. CDR1 SGDLS and CDR2 YYNGEE come from the germline V gene. The ends lost 3 bases at V and 0 bases at J; junction bases unmatched: 7. The CDR3 consists of 16 residues. The CDR3 spells CASSATTGRSTDTQYF. The CDR3 region has the DNA TGTGCCAGCAGCGCGACGACAGGGAGAAGCACAGATACGCAGTATTTT.